This TCR beta chain was sequenced for a study of CD8 T cells in Susac syndrome. This CDR3 spans 14 amino acids. V shed 0 bases and J shed 4 bases, with 12 bases lying between them. The germline V gene has CDR1 DFQATT and CDR2 SNEGSKA (reference sequence). Random hexamers were used to reverse transcribe the RNA input (about 0.5 to 1 ug). TCRdb itself ran the immunoSEQ multiplex PCR reads through MiXCR, one entry per CDR3 protein. The data contain 95,000 or so distinct CDR3 sequences, about 93% of them seen just once; the ten biggest clones take up roughly 0.32%. Healthy donors acted as controls, with matching for age and sex.

The gene calls are TRBV20-1 and TRBJ2-5; D tentatively fits TRBD1 or TRBD2 (6 bases each). This receptor was identified in a human donor in good health. Input material: CD8+ T cells from PBMCs. CDR3 sequence (DNA): TGCAGTGCTAGAGAGGGGGGCGGAGGAGAGACCCAGTACTTC. The encoded protein is CSAREGGGGETQYF.